The text below deals with one T cell receptor beta chain. The antigen it recognizes is unknown. Within one base of it there is no much larger clone, and no base qualities were kept. The sample is drawn from a study of blood T cells in healthy people across ages (dated by TCRdb to between 2015 and 2017). In the study overall: In model experiments, roughly one uniquely barcoded TCR beta cDNA molecule per two T cells was captured by template switching. To track age-related changes in TCR beta repertoire diversity, the study relied on deep sequencing normalized with unique cDNA molecular identifiers. Four age groups were formed from the donors: young (average about 16 years), middle-aged (approximately 40), aged (about 68) and long-lived (more than 75). Two additional independent replicas of 1 million unique cDNA reads from the same blood draw were analyzed for two donors (one aged 18 to 30 and one aged 80 or older).

The library was prepared using 5' RACE. Sequencer: Illumina HiSeq 2500. A second roughly 6 to 11 cycle PCR used a sample-barcoded 5' primer and a J-beta primer mix. A unique molecular identifier was introduced onto each TCR beta cDNA molecule by a template-switch 5' adaptor carrying 12 random nucleotides. At least 2.5 million CDR3-containing paired-end reads were obtained from each sample. First-strand cDNA was synthesized from all RNA with the Mint cDNA synthesis kit, primed by a TRBC-specific oligonucleotide. After uracil-DNA glycosylase treatment, a first 18-cycle PCR used universal primers M1SS and BC2_uni_R on all cDNA. Concerning the study's data processing: Each sample was normalized by randomly selecting 1 million high-quality reads, each carrying a distinct molecular identifier. Reads sharing molecular identifiers were discarded rather than binned into consensus sequences. MiTCR, run with a Q25 quality threshold and the strictest error-elimination algorithm, handled CDR3 identification, clonotype clustering and error correction. A nonparametric unseen species model using Euler transformation provided a lower-bound estimate of total TCR beta diversity. The public reads were reanalyzed by TCRdb: fastp trimming at Q25, MiXCR alignment, in-frame beta chains only. For every CDR3 protein sequence, its rows merge into one entry that carries the most common genes and DNA. The V and J calls, along with clone size, are taken from TCRdb and not from the paper's own processing. Present in this sample are over 450,000 distinct CDR3 sequences, about 24% of which were seen just once. The leading ten clones occupy less than 9% of the sample.

Study-level results and caveats: Estimates of total diversity based on one million sequenced T cells were considered lower bounds and underestimates. Bulk unsorted PBMC profiling prevented conclusive comparison of naive and antigen-experienced compartments. Compared with the aged group, the long-lived group had more naive CD4+ T cells, fewer expanded clones and increased TCR diversity, suggesting age selection. Because the CMV infection status of the donors was unknown, age-related changes in expanded clonotypes may potentially have been confounded. There was a strong correlation between observed TCR beta diversity and the percentage of naive T cells measured by flow cytometry. Observed TCR beta diversity per million T cells fell roughly linearly with age, and a significant reduction was already apparent by age roughly 40.

Systemically healthy Caucasian individuals from Russia, 39 in total and aged roughly 6 to 100 years, were included as donors. Ten milliliters of peripheral blood were drawn from each donor into EDTA-treated Vacutainer tubes. Ficoll-Paque density-gradient centrifugation was used to isolate PBMCs, with at least 6.5 million obtained per sample. Total RNA, at least 5.5 micrograms per sample, was extracted from PBMCs with Trizol reagent. For every donor, an aliquot of PBMCs went through flow cytometry to measure the percentages of naive CD45RAhigh/CD27high T cells. These data were likewise used in another study, on T cells of mothers and their children. According to the second study: Nine systemically healthy Caucasian individuals served as donors, namely three mothers together with their six children. cDNA synthesis used all of the extracted RNA, with roughly 1.5 ug of RNA in each 15 ul reaction. In the second PCR, the M1S primer introduced both the sample barcodes and 2-4 random nucleotides. Over 8 million TCR beta CDR3 reads came from each mother, compared with 2.5 million to 3.5 million reads from each child. Thymic selection shapes the output of TCR recombination in a similar way in related and unrelated pairs, and inherited differences have a minor effect. Normalized repertoire overlap was always found to be slightly, but never significantly, higher in related mother-child pairs than in unrelated mother-child pairs. With a sensitivity of approximately 93 clones per million clonotypes, no persistent microchimeric T cell clones were detected. The study used deep NGS to compare TCR beta repertoires of mothers and children, seeking features distinguishing related mother-child pairs from unrelated individuals. The mean age was 40 +/- 4 years for the mothers and around 11 +/- 4 years for the children. After adapters were ligated using NEBNext reagents, the libraries underwent 100+100 nt paired-end sequencing on an Illumina HiSeq 2000. To avoid cross-contamination, the mother libraries and the child libraries were prepared a month apart and sequenced in separate runs. Between about 500,000 and 2,100,000 distinct TCR beta clonotypes were identified per donor. Naive TCR beta clonotypes were estimated from low-frequency clonotypes matched to each donor's FACS-determined naive share, without sorting.

The clonotype comes from a boy younger than 18 in good health. Material: blood.

The DNA sequence reads TGCAGCGCGAAACGACAGGACTATGGCTACACCTTC. Its protein product is CSAKRQDYGYTF. This chain joins TRBV29-1 to TRBJ1-2; TRBD1 is a possible D gene, resting on 6 matching bases. V was cut back by 7 bases and J by 3 bases, leaving a gap of 12 bases between them. Including the terminal cysteine and phenylalanine, the CDR3 comprises 12 residues. Solely the CDR3 DNA is kept, with 36 bases framed from the first base. The germline V gene yields SQVTM for CDR1 and ANQGSEA for CDR2.